A selection of T cell receptor beta chains follows, all from one sample in a study of T cell responses to AZD1222 COVID-19 vaccine. Assay used: immunoSEQ multiplex PCR; TCRdb lists only in-frame clones, some missing. This sample yields tens of thousands of clones, of which 90% are seen a single time; approximately 4.2% belongs to the top ten. The input for sequencing was peripheral blood, taken on day 0 of AZD1222 vaccination. The receptors stem from an adult in good health. Both conserved end residues are part of each CDR3. A D gene is named only where the DNA matches it firmly. Expanded clones are given a class, and other clones once, few, many or no size at all.

J: TRBJ1-6; size: once; D: NA; V: TRBV30; DNA: TGTGCCTGGAACGCCAGGGATAATTCACCCCTCCACTTT; CDR3: CAWNARDNSPLHF
J: TRBJ1-4; size: NA; D: NA; V: TRBV30; DNA: TGTGCCTGGAGTATGACCGTCCAAGGGGAAAAACTGTTTTTT; CDR3: CAWSMTVQGEKLFF
J: TRBJ1-5; size: NA; D: NA; V: TRBV19; DNA: TGTGCCAGTAGTACCGGACAGCTTAATAGCAATCAGCCCCAGCATTTT; CDR3: CASSTGQLNSNQPQHF
J: TRBJ2-7; size: NA; D: NA; V: TRBV6-5; DNA: TGTGCCAGCAGAAACAGGGCCTTTCTTTCCTACGAGCAGTACTTC; CDR3: CASRNRAFLSYEQYF
J: TRBJ2-1; size: NA; D: NA; V: TRBV5-4; DNA: TGTGCCAGCAGCATCTTTCGAGGCGGGAATGAGCAGTTCTTC; CDR3: CASSIFRGGNEQFF
J: TRBJ2-1; size: NA; D: NA; V: TRBV5-1; DNA: TGCGCCAGCAGCTTGAGACACCGGGATTTCAGCTCCTACAATGAGCAGTTCTTC; CDR3: CASSLRHRDFSSYNEQFF
J: TRBJ1-3; size: few; D: NA; V: TRBV29-1; DNA: TGCAGCGTCCGAAGTAGTGGGGGAAACACCATATATTTT; CDR3: CSVRSSGGNTIYF
J: TRBJ2-1; size: NA; D: TRBD2; V: TRBV28; DNA: TGTGCCAGCAGCCCCCGGGCGGGAGACGAGGAGCAGTTCTTC; CDR3: CASSPRAGDEEQFF
J: TRBJ1-1; size: NA; D: NA; V: TRBV2; DNA: TGTGCCAGCAGTGATTCGGCCGGAGGAAACACTGAAGCTTTCTTT; CDR3: CASSDSAGGNTEAFF
J: TRBJ1-4; size: NA; D: NA; V: TRBV19; DNA: TGTGCCAGTAGTATGCAGGGCAGGGCTGTCGAAAAACTGTTTTTT; CDR3: CASSMQGRAVEKLFF
J: TRBJ1-1; size: few; D: TRBD1; V: TRBV6-1; DNA: TGTGCCAGCAGCAACAGGGGTGAAGCTTTCTTT; CDR3: CASSNRGEAFF
J: TRBJ2-2; size: NA; D: TRBD2; V: TRBV11-2; DNA: TGTGCCAGCAGCTTAGTAGGACTAGCGGGAGTGAATACCGGGGAGCTGTTTTTT; CDR3: CASSLVGLAGVNTGELFF
J: TRBJ2-7; size: few; D: TRBD2; V: TRBV14; DNA: TGTGCCAGCAGCCCGACCGGGACTACGTACGAGCAGTACTTC; CDR3: CASSPTGTTYEQYF
J: TRBJ2-2; size: NA; D: NA; V: TRBV30; DNA: TGTGCCTGGAGTGTAGTCTCAGGGAGTGAGGGGGAGCTGTTTTTT; CDR3: CAWSVVSGSEGELFF
J: TRBJ2-3; size: NA; D: NA; V: TRBV4-3; DNA: TGCGCCAGCAGCCAAGATACGGAGCGCTTTAGCACAGATACGCAGTATTTT; CDR3: CASSQDTERFSTDTQYF
J: TRBJ1-5; size: NA; D: NA; V: TRBV7-8; DNA: TGTGCCAGCAGCTTAGATTTAACCGGTCAGCCCCAGCATTTT; CDR3: CASSLDLTGQPQHF
J: TRBJ1-2; size: once; D: NA; V: TRBV30; DNA: TGTGCCTGGAGTCCCCCCCCGGGCCGAGCGTCTTATGGCTACACCTTC; CDR3: CAWSPPPGRASYGYTF
J: TRBJ2-5; size: NA; D: TRBD1; V: TRBV11-3; DNA: TGTGCCAGCAGCCCGGGACAGGCCCGCCAAGAGACCCAGTACTTC; CDR3: CASSPGQARQETQYF
J: TRBJ2-7; size: NA; D: TRBD1; V: TRBV10-3; DNA: TGTGCCATCAGTCTCGGGACAGCTTCTGACGAGCAGTACTTC; CDR3: CAISLGTASDEQYF
J: TRBJ1-1; size: NA; D: NA; V: TRBV5-1; DNA: TGCGCCAGCTGGCGGGGCGGAGTAACGGGTGAAGCTTTCTTT; CDR3: CASWRGGVTGEAFF
J: TRBJ1-2; size: NA; D: NA; V: TRBV30; DNA: TGTGCCTGGCGGGACACCATTTATGGCTACACCTTC; CDR3: CAWRDTIYGYTF
J: TRBJ1-1; size: NA; D: NA; V: TRBV4-1; DNA: TGCGCCAGCAGCCGGGAGACAGCGAACACTGAAGCTTTCTTT; CDR3: CASSRETANTEAFF
J: TRBJ2-5; size: NA; D: NA; V: TRBV7-2; DNA: TGTGCCAGCAGCTTAGAGTTCCAAGAGACCCAGTACTTC; CDR3: CASSLEFQETQYF